This T cell receptor beta chain was documented in a study of T cell changes during pregnancy in multiple sclerosis. Clones were sequenced by immunoSEQ multiplex PCR, and TCRdb holds only the in-frame ones, with some missing. The repertoire holds around 60,000 clones, with 92% as singletons. The CDR3 is 13 residues long. CDR1 and CDR2 (germline): SGHNT, YYREEE (reference sequence). The V end lost 3 bases, the J end lost 5 bases, and 9 bases lay between the germline ends. V is TRBV5-4 and J is TRBJ2-1; D is unclear. This receptor was taken from a female donor in good health, enrolled as a control in a pregnancy study. The specimen was peripheral blood, collected in the second trimester of pregnancy. The CDR3 nucleotides read TGTGCCAGCAGCTGGGCCCTGAACAATGAGCAGTTCTTC. As protein: CASSWALNNEQFF.